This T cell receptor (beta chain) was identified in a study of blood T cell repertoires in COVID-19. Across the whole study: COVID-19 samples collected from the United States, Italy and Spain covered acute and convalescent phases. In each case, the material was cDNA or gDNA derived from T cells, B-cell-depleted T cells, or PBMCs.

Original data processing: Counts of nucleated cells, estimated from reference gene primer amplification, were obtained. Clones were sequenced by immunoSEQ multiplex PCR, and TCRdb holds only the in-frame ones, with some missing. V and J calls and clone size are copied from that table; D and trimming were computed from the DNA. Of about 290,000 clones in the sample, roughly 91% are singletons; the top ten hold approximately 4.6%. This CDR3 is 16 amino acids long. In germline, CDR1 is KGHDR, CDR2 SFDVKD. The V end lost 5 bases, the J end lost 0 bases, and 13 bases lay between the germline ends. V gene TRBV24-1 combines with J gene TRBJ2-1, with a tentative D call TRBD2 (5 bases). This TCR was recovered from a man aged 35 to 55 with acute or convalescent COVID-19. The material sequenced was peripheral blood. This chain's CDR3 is CATSGTRRSSYNEQFF. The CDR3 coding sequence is TGTGCCACCAGTGGCACTAGGAGAAGCTCCTACAATGAGCAGTTCTTC.